This T cell receptor beta chain was recovered during a study of response to subunit inactivated influenza vaccine (dated by TCRdb to the late 2010s). General notes on the study: The study used deep quantitative T cell receptor repertoire profiling to track responses to a trivalent subunit inactivated influenza vaccine.

This clonotype was seen a few times. Its antigen is currently not known. Base quality data are lacking; no much larger clone is found one base away. For this chain, trimming is 4 bases at the V end and 2 bases at the J end, and the number of junction bases without a gene match is 5. The CDR3, from cysteine to phenylalanine, totals 14 residues. Of the read, only the CDR3 DNA is kept; its 42 bases are in frame from base 1. CDR1 and CDR2, looked up from the germline V gene, are SGHDT and YYEEEE. The protocol used for the library was RT-PCR. TCRdb lists the instrument as Illumina HiSeq 2500. TCRdb ran its own pipeline on the public reads, namely fastp trimming at Q25 and MiXCR clone calling, and kept in-frame beta chains. CDR3 protein duplicates are merged, each entry listing the most common genes and DNA. Across this sample there are around 190,000 distinct CDR3 sequences, with about 15% seen only once. In total, the top ten clones hold roughly 26% of the sample.

Overall results and qualifications from the work: According to the authors, only a limited number of new T cells may be recruited by each seasonal influenza vaccination.

The sequenced sample was CD8+ T cells sorted from PBMCs, obtained roughly 5 days after vaccination. The receptor comes from a man aged 50-59 years who received an inactivated influenza vaccine. Donor details come from another sample of the same person, matched by shared clones. Rearrangement joined TRBV5-6 to TRBJ1-2; 7 bases in the junction line up with TRBD1. The nucleotide sequence is given as TGTGCCAGCAGCCCTTTACAGGGGAACTATGGCTACACCTTC. It specifies CASSPLQGNYGYTF.